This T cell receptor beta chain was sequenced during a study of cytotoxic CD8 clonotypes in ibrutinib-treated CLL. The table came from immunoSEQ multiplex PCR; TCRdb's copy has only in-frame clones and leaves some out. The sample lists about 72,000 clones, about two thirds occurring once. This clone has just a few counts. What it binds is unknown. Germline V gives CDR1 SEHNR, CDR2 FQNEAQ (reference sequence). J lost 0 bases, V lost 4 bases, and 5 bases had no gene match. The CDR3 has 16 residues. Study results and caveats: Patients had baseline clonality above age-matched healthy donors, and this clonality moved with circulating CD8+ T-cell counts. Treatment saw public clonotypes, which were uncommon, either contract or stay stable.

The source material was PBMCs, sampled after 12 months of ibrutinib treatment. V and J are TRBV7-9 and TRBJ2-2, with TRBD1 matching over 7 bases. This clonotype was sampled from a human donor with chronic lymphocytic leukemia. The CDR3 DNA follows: TGTGCCAGCAGCTCTGGGACAGATTCGAACACCGGGGAGCTGTTTTTT. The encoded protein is CASSSGTDSNTGELFF. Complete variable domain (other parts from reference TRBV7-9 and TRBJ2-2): DTGVSQNPRHKITKRGQNVTFRCDPISEHNRLYWYRQTLGQGPEFLTYFQNEAQLEKSRLLSDRFSAERPKGSFSTLEIQRTEQGDSAMYLCASSSGTDSNTGELFFGEGSRLTVL.